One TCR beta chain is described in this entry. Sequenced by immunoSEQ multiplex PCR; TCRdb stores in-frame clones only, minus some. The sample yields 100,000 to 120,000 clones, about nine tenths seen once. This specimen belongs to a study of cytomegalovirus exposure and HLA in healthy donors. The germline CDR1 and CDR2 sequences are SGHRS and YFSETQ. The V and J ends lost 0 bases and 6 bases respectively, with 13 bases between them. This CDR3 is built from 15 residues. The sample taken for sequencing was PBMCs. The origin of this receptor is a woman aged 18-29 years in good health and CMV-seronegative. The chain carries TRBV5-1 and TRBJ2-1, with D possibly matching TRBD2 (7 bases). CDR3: CASSLDGLGGNEQFF. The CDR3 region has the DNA TGCGCCAGCAGCTTGGACGGACTAGGGGGCAATGAGCAGTTCTTC.